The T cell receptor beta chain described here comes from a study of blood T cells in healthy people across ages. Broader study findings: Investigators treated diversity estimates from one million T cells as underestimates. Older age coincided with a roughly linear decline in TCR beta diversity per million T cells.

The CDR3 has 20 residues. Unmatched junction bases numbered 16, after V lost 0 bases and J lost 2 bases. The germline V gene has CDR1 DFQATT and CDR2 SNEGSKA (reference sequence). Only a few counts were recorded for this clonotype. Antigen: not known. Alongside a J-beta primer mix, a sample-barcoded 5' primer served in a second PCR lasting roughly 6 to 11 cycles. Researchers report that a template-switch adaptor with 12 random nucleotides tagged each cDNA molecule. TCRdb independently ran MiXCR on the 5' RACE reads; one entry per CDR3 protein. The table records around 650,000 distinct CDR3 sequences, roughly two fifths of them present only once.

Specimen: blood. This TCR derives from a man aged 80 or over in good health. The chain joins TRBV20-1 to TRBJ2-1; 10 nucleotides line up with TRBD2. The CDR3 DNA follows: TGCAGTGCTAGAGAAGCCCCGTTAGCTAGCGGGAGAGCTGCCTACAATGAGCAGTTCTTC. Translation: CSAREAPLASGRAAYNEQFF.